Presented here are 27 T cell receptor beta chains from one specimen sequenced in a study of graft-versus-host responses after intestinal transplantation. TCRdb keeps only in-frame clones here, not all; method: immunoSEQ multiplex PCR. The table has approximately 22,000 clones, 40% to 55% seen once. The sequenced sample was alloreactive CD4+ T cells from a mixed lymphocyte reaction culture, obtained before intestinal transplant. Subset described: CFSE-low proliferating T cells sorted from approximately 6-day pre-transplant mixed lymphocyte reaction (GvH or HvG direction). All receptors derive from a human patient who received an intestinal transplant.

The chain joins TRBV5-1 to TRBJ1-1, with 12 bases matching TRBD1. Looked up from germline, CDR1 is SGHRS and CDR2 is YFSETQ. The J segment lost 5 bases and the V segment lost 3 bases, leaving 5 bases of the junction unmatched. The CDR3 covers 15 residues. CDR3 sequence (DNA): TGCGCCAGCAGCTGGGGACAGGGGGCAAGTACTGAAGCTTTCTTT. Its translation is CASSWGQGASTEAFF.

This clone has more than one count but fewer than ten. A junction boundary mismatches the germline segment, possibly from a read error. The chain links TRBV6-1 to TRBJ1-5, with 9 bases identical to TRBD1. Germline V CDR1 and CDR2: MNHNS, SASEGT. CDR3 length: 16 amino acids. CDR3 sequence: CAISEWGQGVNQPQHF. The CDR3 DNA reads TGTGCCATCAGTGAGTGGGGACAGGGCGTAAATCAGCCCCAGCATTTT.

V is TRBV5-1 and J is TRBJ2-5, with 9 bases identical to TRBD1. V lost 4 bases to trimming and J lost 5 bases; unmatched junction nucleotides: 9. Germline-derived CDR1 and CDR2 are SGHRS and YFSETQ. There are 15 residues in the CDR3. In DNA form, the CDR3 reads TGCGCCAGCAGCCCCGCCGGCACAGGGGGCGAGACCCAGTACTTC. Its protein product is CASSPAGTGGETQYF.

This clone was seen only a few times. The chain joins TRBV7-9 to TRBJ2-6; D uncertain. The V end lost 4 bases, the J end lost 4 bases, and 11 bases lay between the germline ends. Germline V gives CDR1 SEHNR, CDR2 FQNEAQ (reference sequence). CDR3 size: 15 residues. CDR3 region: CASSSRLLGANVLTF. Written as DNA, the CDR3 is TGTGCCAGCAGCTCCAGGCTCCTGGGGGCCAACGTCCTGACTTTC.

In this sample, this clone turned up a few times. V gene TRBV10-1 combines with J gene TRBJ2-7, with 7 nucleotides matching TRBD1. After removal of 6 bases from V and 2 bases from J, the junction contained 7 bases not matched to a gene. The CDR3 contains 14 residues. Germline loops: CDR1 WNHNN, CDR2 SYGVQD (reference sequence). The CDR3 here is CASSPDRVTYEQYF. The CDR3 DNA reads as TGCGCCAGCAGCCCAGACAGGGTTACCTACGAGCAGTACTTC.

V is TRBV10-3 and J is TRBJ1-2; TRBD1 matches at 12 bases. J gave up 5 bases and V 6 bases, and 13 bases lay outside the gene matches. The CDR3 extends over 17 amino acids. Germline CDR1 reads ENHRY; CDR2 reads SYGVKD. CDR3 bases: TGTGCCATCAGAAATCGCCGGGACAGGGGGCAATCTTATGGCTACACCTTC. Translating it yields CAIRNRRDRGQSYGYTF.

With respect to this clone: Sequence at one end of the junction differs from germline and may be a read error. This sequence joins TRBV5-1 and TRBJ1-1, with D maybe TRBD1 (5 bases). The CDR3 totals 12 residues. From germline, CDR1 is SGHRS and CDR2 YFSETQ. CDR3 sequence (DNA): TGCGCCGGCAGCTCTAGGGGTGTGGAAGCTTTCTTT. Translating gives CAGSSRGVEAFF.

This chain connects TRBV11-1 to TRBJ2-4; a possible D gene is TRBD1 (8 bases). Trimming left V 5 bases short and J 8 bases short, with 28 bases between. Per the germline V gene, CDR1 is SGHAT and CDR2 is FQDESV (reference sequence). The CDR3 contains 18 residues. The CDR3, as DNA: TGTGCCAGCAGCCACGCGGGGTCTGGGACAGGCCGGGGGGACATTCAGTACTTC. Translating it yields CASSHAGSGTGRGDIQYF.

The rearrangement links TRBV29-1 to TRBJ1-5; 8 bases match TRBD1. The CDR3 has 12 amino acids. V lost 4 bases and J lost 7; bases outside the gene matches: 3. Germline CDR1 is SQVTM and CDR2 is ANQGSEA. The CDR3 coding sequence is TGCAGCGTTGGTGCAGGGGGCCAGCCCCAGCATTTT. The encoded protein is CSVGAGGQPQHF.

The table lists this clone with a few counts. V usage is TRBV5-1 and J usage is TRBJ2-1; D is perhaps TRBD1 (5 bases). With 2 bases removed from V and 5 bases from J, the gap between germline ends came to 14 bases. There are 15 residues in the CDR3. The germline V gene encodes CDR1 SGHRS and CDR2 YFSETQ. The CDR3 nucleotides are TGCGCCAGCAGCTTTATGGACGCACAGGACAATGAGCAGTTCTTC. Translation gives CASSFMDAQDNEQFF.

This chain links TRBV6-6 with TRBJ1-5; D remains unclear. The germline gives CDR1 MNHNY, CDR2 SVGAGI (reference sequence). V was clipped by 2 bases and J by 2 bases, with 7 bases between them. This CDR3 region has 14 residues. The CDR3 nucleotides read TGTGCCAGCAGTTACGAGGGAGGCAATCAGCCCCAGCATTTT. Translation: CASSYEGGNQPQHF.

The rearrangement joins TRBV19 to TRBJ1-2; 12 nucleotides align to TRBD1. With V trimmed by 6 bases and J by 7 bases, 3 bases remained unmatched. Germline CDR1 and CDR2: LNHDA and SQIVND (reference sequence). The CDR3 loop spans 13 amino acids. The CDR3 loop is CASSRDRGPGYTF. CDR3 nucleotide sequence: TGTGCCAGTAGCCGGGACAGGGGGCCTGGCTACACCTTC.

By share, this clone counts as medium-sized (0.01 to 0.1%). The chain couples TRBV6-6 to TRBJ1-6, with D unclear. CDR3 length: 16 amino acids. V lost 0 bases and J lost 8, with 14 bases in between. Germline CDR1 is MNHNY and CDR2 is SVGAGI (reference sequence). The CDR3 DNA sequence: TGTGCCAGCAGTTACTCCCCGGGAATCGGGCATTCACCCCTCCACTTT. It is translated as CASSYSPGIGHSPLHF.

The V and J genes are TRBV11-2 and TRBJ1-1; perhaps TRBD1 as D (5 bases). Germline V gene sequence: CDR1 SGHAT, CDR2 FQNNGV. The CDR3 loop spans 15 amino acids. The V end lost 5 bases, the J end lost 4 bases, and 17 bases lay between the germline ends. CDR3 sequence: CASSPASGVGTEAFF. CDR3 sequence (DNA): TGTGCCAGCAGCCCCGCTTCGGGGGTAGGCACTGAAGCTTTCTTT. The whole variable domain, remainder taken from reference TRBV11-2 and TRBJ1-1, is EAGVAQSPRYKIIEKRQSVAFWCNPISGHATLYWYQQILGQGPKLLIQFQNNGVVDDSQLPKDRFSAERLKGVDSTLKIQPAKLEDSAVYLCASSPASGVGTEAFFGQGTRLTVV.

This clone was detected a few times. The chain recombines TRBV10-3 with TRBJ1-1; D might be TRBD1 (5 bases). Deletions cut 7 bases from V and 4 bases from J, with 13 bases between. The CDR3 totals 13 residues. CDR1 ENHRY and CDR2 SYGVKD come from the germline V gene. CDR3 DNA: TGTGCCATCACCCAGGGCTTTCCCACTGAAGCTTTCTTT. Translation: CAITQGFPTEAFF.

The table lists this clone with a few counts. This specimen includes other DNA sequences encoding the same CDR3. The rearrangement joins TRBV6-5 to TRBJ2-3, with 12 nucleotides matching TRBD2. This CDR3 is 16 amino acids long. Trimming removed 2 bases from V and 3 bases from J; junction bases left unmatched: 3. Germline values: CDR1 MNHEY, CDR2 SVGAGI. DNA for the CDR3: TGTGCCAGCAGTTACGATCTAGCGGGGGGGACAGATACGCAGTATTTT. Amino acid sequence: CASSYDLAGGTDTQYF.

J is TRBJ2-2 and V is TRBV10-2, with TRBD2 identical over 10 bases. Germline lookup yields CDR1 WSHSY and CDR2 SAAADI. J was trimmed by 4 bases and V by 7 bases; bases with no gene match: 3. The CDR3 sequence is 14 residues long. The CDR3: CASTVAGGTGELFF. CDR3 coding DNA: TGCGCCAGCACCGTAGCGGGGGGCACCGGGGAGCTGTTTTTT.

The J gene is TRBJ1-5, the V gene TRBV19, with 7 bases matching TRBD1. Losses at the gene ends were 4 bases for V and 3 bases for J; bases not matched to a gene: 9. The germline V gene has CDR1 LNHDA and CDR2 SQIVND (reference sequence). The length of the CDR3 is 16 residues. CDR3 protein: CASSTAPTGPNQPQHF. DNA for the CDR3: TGTGCCAGTAGTACGGCGCCGACAGGGCCCAATCAGCCCCAGCATTTT. Complete variable domain (other parts from reference TRBV19 and TRBJ1-5): DGGITQSPKYLFRKEGQNVTLSCEQNLNHDAMYWYRQDPGQGLRLIYYSQIVNDFQKGDIAEGYSVSREKKESFPLTVTSAQKNPTAFYLCASSTAPTGPNQPQHFGDGTRLSIL.

This chain uses TRBV7-3 with TRBJ2-7, with TRBD2 matching 7 bases. CDR1 is SGHTA and CDR2 is FQGTGA in the germline V gene. The trim removed 5 bases at V and 5 bases at J, leaving 6 bases unmatched. The CDR3 sequence is 13 residues long. CDR3 sequence reads: CASSPGRADEQYF. The CDR3 nucleotides are TGTGCCAGCAGCCCGGGGAGGGCGGACGAGCAGTACTTC.

The table lists this clone with a few counts. The chain has TRBV2 and TRBJ2-3; 8 nucleotides align to TRBD1. The CDR3 covers 15 residues. Losses at the gene ends were 4 bases for V and 2 bases for J; bases not matched to a gene: 5. CDR1 is SNHLY and CDR2 is FYNNEI in the germline V gene. The CDR3, as DNA: TGTGCCAGCAGTGGTGGGGGACAGGACACAGATACGCAGTATTTT. Protein sequence: CASSGGGQDTDTQYF.

V and J are TRBV9 and TRBJ2-2, with D maybe TRBD2 (6 bases). The CDR3 is 15 residues long. With 4 bases removed from V and 7 bases from J, the gap between germline ends came to 17 bases. The germline V gene has CDR1 SGDLS and CDR2 YYNGEE. The CDR3 sequence: CASSIPQGGGGELFF. DNA of the CDR3: TGTGCCAGCAGCATCCCCCAGGGAGGAGGCGGGGAGCTGTTTTTT.

This chain connects TRBV7-2 to TRBJ1-2; 8 bases are shared with TRBD1. Germline CDR1 SGHTA, CDR2 FQGNSA. After removal of 5 bases from V and 4 bases from J, the junction contained 6 bases not matched to a gene. The CDR3 contains 14 residues. CDR3 amino acids: CASSPDRAPYGYTF. The CDR3 nucleotides read TGTGCCAGCAGCCCGGACAGGGCTCCCTATGGCTACACCTTC.

V usage is TRBV7-3 and J usage is TRBJ2-7; 10 nucleotides align to TRBD1. The CDR3 is 15 residues long. Germline values: CDR1 SGHTA, CDR2 FQGTGA. The trim removed 3 bases at V and 12 bases at J, leaving 14 bases unmatched. CDR3 protein: CASSFTGTGVGDLYF. The DNA for the CDR3 is TGTGCCAGCAGCTTTACCGGGACAGGGGTGGGTGATTTGTACTTC.

DNA for the CDR3: TGCGCCAGCAGGCTACGGGACTCCGAAGAGACCCAGTACTTC. Encoded protein: CASRLRDSEETQYF. The V gene is TRBV4-1, the J gene TRBJ2-5; maybe TRBD2 (6 bases). Per germline, CDR1 MGHRA and CDR2 YSYEKL. Trimming took off 6 bases at V and 3 bases at J, with 14 bases between the two ends. This CDR3 spans 14 amino acids.

The chain recombines TRBV9 with TRBJ1-1, with D hard to call. In germline, CDR1 is SGDLS, CDR2 YYNGEE. V was pared by 0 bases and J by 2 bases, with 11 bases between. This CDR3 has 15 amino acids. CDR3 residues: CASSVEPGANTEAFF. CDR3 nucleotides: TGTGCCAGCAGCGTAGAACCTGGAGCTAACACTGAAGCTTTCTTT.

As DNA, the CDR3 is TGTGCCAGCAGCTCCGCCCCTATCGCTGTCGATACGCAGTATTTT. This codes for CASSSAPIAVDTQYF. V usage is TRBV11-1 and J usage is TRBJ2-3; D is uncertain. This CDR3 comprises 15 residues. Germline CDR1 SGHAT, CDR2 FQDESV (reference sequence). V was cut by 4 bases and J by 6 bases, with 17 bases left in between.

This clone showed up just once. The chain links TRBV19 to TRBJ2-5; D not resolved. This CDR3 has 13 residues. Trimming took 0 bases from V and 5 from J, leaving 7 bases between them. The germline V gene encodes CDR1 LNHDA and CDR2 SQIVND (reference sequence). CDR3: CASSIDLSETQYF. The CDR3 DNA reads TGTGCCAGTAGTATAGATCTATCGGAGACCCAGTACTTC. Full variable domain (outside the CDR3, taken from reference TRBV19 and TRBJ2-5): DGGITQSPKYLFRKEGQNVTLSCEQNLNHDAMYWYRQDPGQGLRLIYYSQIVNDFQKGDIAEGYSVSREKKESFPLTVTSAQKNPTAFYLCASSIDLSETQYFGPGTRLLVL.